These T cell receptor beta chains were read from a single sample in a study of blood T cell repertoires in COVID-19. The repertoire was sequenced with immunoSEQ multiplex PCR; TCRdb's copy has only in-frame clones and lacks some. The top ten hold roughly 1% of the sample, which has about 480,000 clones, approximately 92% seen once. Sequencing was carried out using peripheral blood. All receptors come from a man aged 18 to 30 with COVID-19, enrolled during active disease. Both conserved end residues are part of each CDR3. A D gene is named only where the DNA matches it firmly. Only part of the rows carry a size: once, few, many, or a class if the clone is expanded.

J gene: TRBJ1-1; clone size: .; D gene: .; V gene: TRBV19; CDR3 DNA: TGTGCCAGTAGTATGGGCCCAGGGTGGACTGAAGCTTTCTTT; CDR3 protein: CASSMGPGWTEAFF
J gene: TRBJ1-3; clone size: .; D gene: .; V gene: TRBV7-9; CDR3 DNA: TGTGCCAGCAGCTTAGGGCCGCGGAACACCATATATTTT; CDR3 protein: CASSLGPRNTIYF
J gene: TRBJ2-3; clone size: .; D gene: TRBD2; V gene: TRBV19; CDR3 DNA: TGTGCCAGTAGTATTCAAGCGGGGGGAGTAGATACGCAGTATTTT; CDR3 protein: CASSIQAGGVDTQYF
J gene: TRBJ1-4; clone size: few; D gene: .; V gene: TRBV7-9; CDR3 DNA: TGTGCCAGCAGCCAAGGGGCCGCTAATGAAAAACTGTTTTTT; CDR3 protein: CASSQGAANEKLFF
J gene: TRBJ2-7; clone size: .; D gene: TRBD1; V gene: TRBV27; CDR3 DNA: TGTGCCAGCAGTTTATCGTATCCCTCCGGGACAGGGTTCTACGAGCAGTACTTC; CDR3 protein: CASSLSYPSGTGFYEQYF
J gene: TRBJ2-1; clone size: .; D gene: .; V gene: TRBV10-3; CDR3 DNA: TGTGCCATCAGTGACCAACCAGAGGGCGAGCAGTTCTTC; CDR3 protein: CAISDQPEGEQFF
J gene: TRBJ1-6; clone size: .; D gene: .; V gene: TRBV6-4; CDR3 DNA: TGTGCCAGCAGTGCACTGGCCGGGACTCCTAATTCACCCCTCCACTTT; CDR3 protein: CASSALAGTPNSPLHF
J gene: TRBJ1-1; clone size: .; D gene: .; V gene: TRBV7-6; CDR3 DNA: TGTGCCAGCCTACAGGCGATGAACACTGAAGCTTTCTTT; CDR3 protein: CASLQAMNTEAFF
J gene: TRBJ1-5; clone size: .; D gene: .; V gene: TRBV12-3/TRBV12-4; CDR3 DNA: TGTGCCAGCAGTCCGACAGAAAATCAGCCCCAGCATTTT; CDR3 protein: CASSPTENQPQHF
J gene: TRBJ1-1; clone size: once; D gene: TRBD1; V gene: TRBV5-1; CDR3 DNA: TGCGCCAGCAGCCGGGACAGAGATTTCTCTGAAGCTTTCTTT; CDR3 protein: CASSRDRDFSEAFF
J gene: TRBJ1-1; clone size: once; D gene: TRBD1; V gene: TRBV7-8; CDR3 DNA: TGTGCCAGCAGCCTGACAGGGGGCTCCCCTGAAGCTTTCTTT; CDR3 protein: CASSLTGGSPEAFF
J gene: TRBJ1-3; clone size: .; D gene: .; V gene: TRBV11-3; CDR3 DNA: TGTGCCAGCAGCTTAGCCGGGGGAACCTCTGGAAACACCATATATTTT; CDR3 protein: CASSLAGGTSGNTIYF
J gene: TRBJ1-5; clone size: once; D gene: .; V gene: TRBV6-5; CDR3 DNA: TGTGCCAGCAGTTACTCGGGGAGGGGGAATCAGCCCCAGCATTTT; CDR3 protein: CASSYSGRGNQPQHF
J gene: TRBJ1-4; clone size: .; D gene: TRBD1; V gene: TRBV5-1; CDR3 DNA: TGCGCCAGCAGCTTGGGCCAGGACAGGACTAATGAAAAACTGTTTTTT; CDR3 protein: CASSLGQDRTNEKLFF
J gene: TRBJ1-6; clone size: .; D gene: .; V gene: TRBV24-1; CDR3 DNA: TGTGCCACCAGTGTGGGCAGGGAATATAATTCACCCCTCCACTTT; CDR3 protein: CATSVGREYNSPLHF
J gene: TRBJ1-2; clone size: .; D gene: TRBD1; V gene: TRBV3-1/TRBV3-2; CDR3 DNA: TGTGCCAGCAGCCCGTGGGACAGGTCGTTGGGCTACACCTTC; CDR3 protein: CASSPWDRSLGYTF
J gene: TRBJ2-2; clone size: .; D gene: TRBD2; V gene: TRBV19; CDR3 DNA: TGTGCCAGTAGTTCAACAATCGGGAGGGGGGAGCTGTTTTTT; CDR3 protein: CASSSTIGRGELFF
J gene: TRBJ2-2; clone size: .; D gene: .; V gene: TRBV11-2; CDR3 DNA: TGTGCCAGCAGCTTAGTCCAGCGGGCGAACACCGGGGAGCTGTTTTTT; CDR3 protein: CASSLVQRANTGELFF
J gene: TRBJ2-3; clone size: .; D gene: TRBD1; V gene: TRBV19; CDR3 DNA: TGTGCCAGTAGACAGGGGGTGGACACAGATACGCAGTATTTT; CDR3 protein: CASRQGVDTDTQYF
J gene: TRBJ1-2; clone size: few; D gene: .; V gene: TRBV12-3/TRBV12-4; CDR3 DNA: TGTGCCAGCAGTCTGACAGCTAACTATGGCTACACCTTC; CDR3 protein: CASSLTANYGYTF
J gene: TRBJ2-7; clone size: few; D gene: TRBD2; V gene: TRBV10-3; CDR3 DNA: TGTGCCATCAGTGATAACGGGCTAGCGGGACTTAAGCAGTACTTC; CDR3 protein: CAISDNGLAGLKQYF
J gene: TRBJ2-1; clone size: .; D gene: TRBD1; V gene: TRBV7-9; CDR3 DNA: TGTGCCAGCAGCTTCCGGGACAGGGCTAATGAGCAGTTCTTC; CDR3 protein: CASSFRDRANEQFF
J gene: TRBJ2-7; clone size: .; D gene: .; V gene: TRBV10-2; CDR3 DNA: TGCGCCAGCAGTGAGAGCGCAGGGCAGACCCACGAGCAGTACTTC; CDR3 protein: CASSESAGQTHEQYF
J gene: TRBJ1-5; clone size: .; D gene: .; V gene: TRBV5-4; CDR3 DNA: TGTGCCAGCAGCCCCGGTCCGAATAGCAATCAGCCCCAGCATTTT; CDR3 protein: CASSPGPNSNQPQHF
J gene: TRBJ2-3; clone size: once; D gene: TRBD2; V gene: TRBV4-1; CDR3 DNA: TGCGCCAGCAGCCAAGGGCGAGGGGCTAGCGGGAGCACAGATACGCAGTATTTT; CDR3 protein: CASSQGRGASGSTDTQYF
J gene: TRBJ2-5; clone size: .; D gene: TRBD2; V gene: TRBV5-1; CDR3 DNA: TGCGCCAGCAGCTTGGGACAAACCCGGACTAGAGGGCTCCAAGAGACCCAGTACTTC; CDR3 protein: CASSLGQTRTRGLQETQYF
J gene: TRBJ1-1; clone size: .; D gene: .; V gene: TRBV3-1/TRBV3-2; CDR3 DNA: TGTGCCAGCAGCCAAGCGGGCGGACTTAGCTCAGCTTTCTTT; CDR3 protein: CASSQAGGLSSAFF
J gene: TRBJ2-6; clone size: .; D gene: .; V gene: TRBV14; CDR3 DNA: TGTGCCAGCAGCCAAGGCGTTTCTGGGGCCAACGTCCTGACTTTC; CDR3 protein: CASSQGVSGANVLTF
J gene: TRBJ2-5; clone size: .; D gene: .; V gene: TRBV7-6; CDR3 DNA: TGTGCCAGCAGCTTATGGGCAGGGGAGCGGGAGACCCAGTACTTC; CDR3 protein: CASSLWAGERETQYF
J gene: TRBJ2-5; clone size: .; D gene: .; V gene: TRBV7-6; CDR3 DNA: TGTGCCAGCAGCGACAACTCTCCGGGACTGGAGGGGTTCCAAGAGACCCAGTACTTC; CDR3 protein: CASSDNSPGLEGFQETQYF
J gene: TRBJ2-4; clone size: .; D gene: .; V gene: TRBV4-1; CDR3 DNA: TGCGCCAGCAGCCAACGGGTGCACGATAGCAAAAACATTCAGTACTTC; CDR3 protein: CASSQRVHDSKNIQYF
J gene: TRBJ2-5; clone size: .; D gene: .; V gene: TRBV12-5; CDR3 DNA: TGTGCTAGTGGTGGCCGCGGCGAGACCCAGTACTTC; CDR3 protein: CASGGRGETQYF
J gene: TRBJ2-5; clone size: once; D gene: TRBD2; V gene: TRBV30; CDR3 DNA: TGTGCCTGGAGTGACGGACTAGCAACCGAGACCCAGTACTTC; CDR3 protein: CAWSDGLATETQYF
J gene: TRBJ2-7; clone size: .; D gene: .; V gene: TRBV2; CDR3 DNA: TGTGCCAGCAGTGAAAGTTTTAGCGCCTCCTACGAGCAGTACTTC; CDR3 protein: CASSESFSASYEQYF
J gene: TRBJ2-3; clone size: .; D gene: .; V gene: TRBV19; CDR3 DNA: TGTGCCAGTAGTATAGGCGGGGTGGGGCCAGATACGCAGTATTTT; CDR3 protein: CASSIGGVGPDTQYF
J gene: TRBJ1-6; clone size: .; D gene: TRBD1; V gene: TRBV6-5; CDR3 DNA: TGTGCCAGCAGTTACTCGATAGGGGGCTTTTCACCCCTCCACTTT; CDR3 protein: CASSYSIGGFSPLHF
J gene: TRBJ1-3; clone size: few; D gene: TRBD1; V gene: TRBV3-1/TRBV3-2; CDR3 DNA: TGTGCCAGCAGCGAGGGACAGCTCGGAGGAAACACCATATATTTT; CDR3 protein: CASSEGQLGGNTIYF
J gene: TRBJ1-1; clone size: once; D gene: TRBD1; V gene: TRBV7-8; CDR3 DNA: TGTGCCAGCAGTTTAGACAGGGGGTTCACTGAAGCTTTCTTT; CDR3 protein: CASSLDRGFTEAFF
J gene: TRBJ2-1; clone size: .; D gene: .; V gene: TRBV29-1; CDR3 DNA: TGCAGCGTTTCTCTGTCCGGAGATGAGCAGTTCTTC; CDR3 protein: CSVSLSGDEQFF
J gene: TRBJ2-5; clone size: .; D gene: TRBD1; V gene: TRBV29-1; CDR3 DNA: TGCAGCGCAGCCGGGACAGGGGTGTCAGAGACCCAGTACTTC; CDR3 protein: CSAAGTGVSETQYF
J gene: TRBJ2-1; clone size: .; D gene: .; V gene: TRBV20-1; CDR3 DNA: TGCAGTGCTAGAGATACCTACGAGTTCTTC; CDR3 protein: CSARDTYEFF
J gene: TRBJ1-5; clone size: .; D gene: .; V gene: TRBV6-5; CDR3 DNA: TGTGCCAGCAGTTACACGCAGGGGAGTCAGCCCCAGCATTTT; CDR3 protein: CASSYTQGSQPQHF
J gene: TRBJ2-7; clone size: .; D gene: TRBD1; V gene: TRBV29-1; CDR3 DNA: TGCAGCGTTTTAAGACAGGGGCCGGTTAGGAGGGGCGAGCAGTACTTC; CDR3 protein: CSVLRQGPVRRGEQYF
J gene: TRBJ2-1; clone size: .; D gene: TRBD2; V gene: TRBV15; CDR3 DNA: TGTGCCACCAGCAGAGACGGACTAGCCCGCTCCTACAATGAGCAGTTCTTC; CDR3 protein: CATSRDGLARSYNEQFF
J gene: TRBJ1-3; clone size: .; D gene: .; V gene: TRBV6-1; CDR3 DNA: TGTGCCAGCAGTGTTTTATCGATTTTGCCGCGCTCTGGAAACACCATATATTTT; CDR3 protein: CASSVLSILPRSGNTIYF
J gene: TRBJ1-5; clone size: .; D gene: .; V gene: TRBV3-1/TRBV3-2; CDR3 DNA: TGTGCCAGCAGCCCGGGTGGGGCAGGCAATCAGCCCCAGCATTTT; CDR3 protein: CASSPGGAGNQPQHF
J gene: TRBJ2-2; clone size: .; D gene: .; V gene: TRBV6-5; CDR3 DNA: TGTGCCAGCATGTTGAGGAACACCGGGGAGCTGTTTTTT; CDR3 protein: CASMLRNTGELFF
J gene: TRBJ2-1; clone size: few; D gene: .; V gene: TRBV7-6; CDR3 DNA: TGTGCCAGCAGACAACTTCCGGAGAGCTCCTACAATGAGCAGTTCTTC; CDR3 protein: CASRQLPESSYNEQFF
J gene: TRBJ2-3; clone size: .; D gene: TRBD2; V gene: TRBV6-5; CDR3 DNA: TGTGCCAGCATAGGACTAGGCACAGATACGCAGTATTTT; CDR3 protein: CASIGLGTDTQYF
J gene: TRBJ2-2; clone size: once; D gene: TRBD2; V gene: TRBV20-1; CDR3 DNA: TGCAGTGCTAGTATACGGGGGGATAACACCGGGGAGCTGTTTTTT; CDR3 protein: CSASIRGDNTGELFF
J gene: TRBJ2-5; clone size: .; D gene: TRBD2; V gene: TRBV5-4; CDR3 DNA: TGTGCCAGCAGCTCCTTAGCGGGGGGGCGAAGTGAGACCCAGTACTTC; CDR3 protein: CASSSLAGGRSETQYF
J gene: TRBJ2-7; clone size: .; D gene: .; V gene: TRBV5-5; CDR3 DNA: TGTGCCAGCAGCTTTTTTCGGAGCTCCTACGAGCAGTACTTC; CDR3 protein: CASSFFRSSYEQYF
J gene: TRBJ1-4; clone size: .; D gene: TRBD1; V gene: TRBV5-4; CDR3 DNA: TGTGCCAGCAGCCAGGGGGCCGGTAATGAAAAACTGTTTTTT; CDR3 protein: CASSQGAGNEKLFF
J gene: TRBJ2-7; clone size: .; D gene: .; V gene: TRBV4-1; CDR3 DNA: TGCGCCAGCAGCCCCTTCTCGGGGGAGCAGTACTTC; CDR3 protein: CASSPFSGEQYF
J gene: TRBJ2-2; clone size: .; D gene: TRBD2; V gene: TRBV6-4; CDR3 DNA: TGTGCCAGCGAGGCGGGAGGGCCGGGTACCGGGGAGCTGTTTTTT; CDR3 protein: CASEAGGPGTGELFF
J gene: TRBJ2-1; clone size: .; D gene: .; V gene: TRBV27; CDR3 DNA: TGTGCCAGCAGTTTATCGATCGTCGGGGATGAGCAGTTCTTC; CDR3 protein: CASSLSIVGDEQFF
J gene: TRBJ2-3; clone size: .; D gene: TRBD2; V gene: TRBV24-1; CDR3 DNA: TGTGCCACCAGTGATGTCGGGACTAGCGGGAGTTCCACAGATACGCAGTATTTT; CDR3 protein: CATSDVGTSGSSTDTQYF
J gene: TRBJ2-1; clone size: .; D gene: TRBD1; V gene: TRBV7-9; CDR3 DNA: TGTGCCAGCAGCGCACCGGGACAGAGATTGGGTGAGCAGTTCTTC; CDR3 protein: CASSAPGQRLGEQFF